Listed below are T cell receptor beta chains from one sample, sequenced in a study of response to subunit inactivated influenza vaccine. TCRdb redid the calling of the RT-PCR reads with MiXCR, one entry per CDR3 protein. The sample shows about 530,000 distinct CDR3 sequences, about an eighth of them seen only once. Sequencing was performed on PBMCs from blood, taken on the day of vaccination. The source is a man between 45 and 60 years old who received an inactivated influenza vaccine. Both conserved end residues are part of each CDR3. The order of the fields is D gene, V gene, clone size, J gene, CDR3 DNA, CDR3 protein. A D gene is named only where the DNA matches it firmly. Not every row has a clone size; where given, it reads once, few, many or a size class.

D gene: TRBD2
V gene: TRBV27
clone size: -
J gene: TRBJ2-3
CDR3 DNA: TGTGCCAGCAGTACCCTAGCGGGGAGAAGCACAGATACGCAGTATTTT
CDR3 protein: CASSTLAGRSTDTQYF

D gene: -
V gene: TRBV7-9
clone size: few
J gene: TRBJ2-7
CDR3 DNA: TGTGCCAGCAGCGGGACCACCTCATCCTACGAGCAGTACTTC
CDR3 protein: CASSGTTSSYEQYF

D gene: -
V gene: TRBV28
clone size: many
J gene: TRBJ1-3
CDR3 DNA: TGTGCCAGCAGTTTCGCTGGATCTGGAAACACCATATATTTT
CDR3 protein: CASSFAGSGNTIYF

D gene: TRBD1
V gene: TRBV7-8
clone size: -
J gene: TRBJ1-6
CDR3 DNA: TGTGCCAGCAGCTTAGAACCCTGGACAGGGGGCTATTCACCCCTCCACTTT
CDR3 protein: CASSLEPWTGGYSPLHF

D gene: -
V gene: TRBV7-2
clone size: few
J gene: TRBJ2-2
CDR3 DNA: TGTGCCAGCAGCCCGGCGGCCGACCGGCGGACCGGGGAGCTGTTTTTT
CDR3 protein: CASSPAADRRTGELFF

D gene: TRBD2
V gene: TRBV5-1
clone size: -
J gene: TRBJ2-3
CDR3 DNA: TGCGCCAGCAGCTGGGGACTAGCGGGGACGACATACACAGATACGCAGTATTTT
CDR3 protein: CASSWGLAGTTYTDTQYF

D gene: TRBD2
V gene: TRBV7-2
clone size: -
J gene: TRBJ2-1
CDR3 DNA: TGTGCCAGCAGCCGACATACTAGCGGGGGGGCGAATGAGCAGTTCTTC
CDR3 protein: CASSRHTSGGANEQFF

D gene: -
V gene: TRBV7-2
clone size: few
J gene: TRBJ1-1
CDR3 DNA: TGTGCCAGCAGCTTAGTAGCGGGGATTATGGGCACTGAAGCTTTCTTT
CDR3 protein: CASSLVAGIMGTEAFF

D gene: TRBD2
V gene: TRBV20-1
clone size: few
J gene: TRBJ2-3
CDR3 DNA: TGCAGTGCTAGGGGGAATAGCGGGGGCAAAGATACGCAGTATTTT
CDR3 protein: CSARGNSGGKDTQYF

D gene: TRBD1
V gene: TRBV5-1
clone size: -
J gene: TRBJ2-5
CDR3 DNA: TGCGCCAGCAGCTTGACCGGGACAGGGGGCCGGGAGACCCAGTACTTC
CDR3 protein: CASSLTGTGGRETQYF

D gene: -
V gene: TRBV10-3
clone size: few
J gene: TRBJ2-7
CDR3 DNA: TGTGCCATCAGTGTTGGACCGAACTCCTACGAGCAGTACTTC
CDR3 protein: CAISVGPNSYEQYF

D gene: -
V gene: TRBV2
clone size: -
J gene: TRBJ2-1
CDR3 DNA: TGTGCCAGCAGTGCAGGGACTTCCATCTACCACAATGAGCAGTTCTTC
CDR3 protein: CASSAGTSIYHNEQFF

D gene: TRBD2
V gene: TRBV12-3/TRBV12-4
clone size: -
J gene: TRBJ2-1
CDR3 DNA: TGTGCCAGCAGTTTAGGCTCGGGACTAGCGTACAATGAGCAGTTCTTC
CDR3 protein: CASSLGSGLAYNEQFF

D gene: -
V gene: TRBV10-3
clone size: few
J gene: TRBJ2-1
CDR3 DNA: TGTGCCATCAGGGGATGGGAAGGGTCCTACAATGAGCAGTTCTTC
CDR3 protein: CAIRGWEGSYNEQFF

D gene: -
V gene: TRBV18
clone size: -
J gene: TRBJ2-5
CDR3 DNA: TGTGCCAGCAGCCCTGGGGCCGGGGAGACCCAGTACTTC
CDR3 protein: CASSPGAGETQYF

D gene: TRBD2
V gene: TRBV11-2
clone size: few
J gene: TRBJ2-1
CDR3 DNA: TGTGCCAGCAGCTTAGATTGGGGGACTAGCGGGAGTAAAGACAATGAGCAGTTCTTC
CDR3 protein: CASSLDWGTSGSKDNEQFF

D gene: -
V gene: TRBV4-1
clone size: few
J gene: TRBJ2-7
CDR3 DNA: TGCGCCAGCAGCCAAGGAGCAACACGGTACGAGCAGTACTTC
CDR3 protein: CASSQGATRYEQYF

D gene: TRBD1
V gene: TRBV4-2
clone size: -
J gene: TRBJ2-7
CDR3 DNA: TGTGCCAGCTCCGGGACAGGGGGAAACGAGCAGTACTTC
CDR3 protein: CASSGTGGNEQYF

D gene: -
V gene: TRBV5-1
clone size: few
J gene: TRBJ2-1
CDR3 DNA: TGCGCCAGCAGTCAAGGACGGTCAACCTACAATGAGCAGTTCTTC
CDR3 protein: CASSQGRSTYNEQFF

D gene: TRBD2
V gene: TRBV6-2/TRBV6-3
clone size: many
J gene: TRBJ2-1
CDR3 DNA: TGTGCCAGCAGTTACTCGGTCGAAGGACTAGCGGGCTATGAGCAGTTCTTC
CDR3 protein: CASSYSVEGLAGYEQFF